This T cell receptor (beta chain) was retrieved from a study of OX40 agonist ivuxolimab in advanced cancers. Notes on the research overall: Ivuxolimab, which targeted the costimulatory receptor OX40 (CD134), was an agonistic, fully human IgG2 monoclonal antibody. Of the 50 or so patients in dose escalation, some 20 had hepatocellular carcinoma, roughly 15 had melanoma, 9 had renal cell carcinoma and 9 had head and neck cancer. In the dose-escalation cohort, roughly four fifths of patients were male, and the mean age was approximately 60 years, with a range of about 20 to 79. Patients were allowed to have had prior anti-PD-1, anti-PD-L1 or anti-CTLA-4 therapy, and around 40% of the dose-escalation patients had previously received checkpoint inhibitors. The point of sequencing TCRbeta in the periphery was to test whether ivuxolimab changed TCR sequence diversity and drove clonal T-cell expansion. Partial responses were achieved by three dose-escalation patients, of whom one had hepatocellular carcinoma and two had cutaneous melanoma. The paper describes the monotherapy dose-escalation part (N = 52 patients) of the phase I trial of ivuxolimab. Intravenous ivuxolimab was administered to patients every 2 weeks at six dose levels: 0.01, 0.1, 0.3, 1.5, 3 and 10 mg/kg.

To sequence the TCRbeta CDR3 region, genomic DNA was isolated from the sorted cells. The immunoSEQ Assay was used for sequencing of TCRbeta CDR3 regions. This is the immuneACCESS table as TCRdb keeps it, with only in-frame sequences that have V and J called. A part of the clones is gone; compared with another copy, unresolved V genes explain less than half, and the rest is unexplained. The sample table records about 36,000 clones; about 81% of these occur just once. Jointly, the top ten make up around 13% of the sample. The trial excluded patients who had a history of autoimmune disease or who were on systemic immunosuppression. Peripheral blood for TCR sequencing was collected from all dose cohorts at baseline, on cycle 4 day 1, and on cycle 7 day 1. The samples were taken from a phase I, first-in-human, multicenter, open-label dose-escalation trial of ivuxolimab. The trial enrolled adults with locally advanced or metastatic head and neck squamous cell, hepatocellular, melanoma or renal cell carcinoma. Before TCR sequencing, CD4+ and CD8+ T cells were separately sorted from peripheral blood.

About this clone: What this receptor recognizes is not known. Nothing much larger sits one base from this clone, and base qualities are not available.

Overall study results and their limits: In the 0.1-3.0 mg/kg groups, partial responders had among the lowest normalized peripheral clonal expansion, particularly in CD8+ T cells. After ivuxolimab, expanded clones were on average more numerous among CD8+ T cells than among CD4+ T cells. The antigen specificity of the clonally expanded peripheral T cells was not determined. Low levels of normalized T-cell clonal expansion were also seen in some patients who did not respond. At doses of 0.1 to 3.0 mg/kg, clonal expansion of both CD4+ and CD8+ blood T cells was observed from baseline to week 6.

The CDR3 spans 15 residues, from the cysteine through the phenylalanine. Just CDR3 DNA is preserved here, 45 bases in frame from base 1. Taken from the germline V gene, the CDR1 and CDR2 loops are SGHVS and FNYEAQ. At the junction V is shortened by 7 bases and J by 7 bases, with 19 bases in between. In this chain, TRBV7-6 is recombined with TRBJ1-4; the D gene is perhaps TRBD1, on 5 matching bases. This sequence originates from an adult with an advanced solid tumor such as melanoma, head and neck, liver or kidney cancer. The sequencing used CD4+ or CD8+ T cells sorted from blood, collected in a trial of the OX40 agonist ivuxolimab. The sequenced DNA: TGTGCCAGCACCGCGTCAGGGTCGGGGGGTGAAAAACTGTTTTTT. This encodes CASTASGSGGEKLFF. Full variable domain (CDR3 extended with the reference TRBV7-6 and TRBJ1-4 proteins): GAGVSQSPRYKVTKRGQDVALRCDPISGHVSLYWYRQALGQGPEFLTYFNYEAQQDKSGLPNDRFSAERPEGSISTLTIQRTEQRDSAMYRCASTASGSGGEKLFFGSGTQLSVL.